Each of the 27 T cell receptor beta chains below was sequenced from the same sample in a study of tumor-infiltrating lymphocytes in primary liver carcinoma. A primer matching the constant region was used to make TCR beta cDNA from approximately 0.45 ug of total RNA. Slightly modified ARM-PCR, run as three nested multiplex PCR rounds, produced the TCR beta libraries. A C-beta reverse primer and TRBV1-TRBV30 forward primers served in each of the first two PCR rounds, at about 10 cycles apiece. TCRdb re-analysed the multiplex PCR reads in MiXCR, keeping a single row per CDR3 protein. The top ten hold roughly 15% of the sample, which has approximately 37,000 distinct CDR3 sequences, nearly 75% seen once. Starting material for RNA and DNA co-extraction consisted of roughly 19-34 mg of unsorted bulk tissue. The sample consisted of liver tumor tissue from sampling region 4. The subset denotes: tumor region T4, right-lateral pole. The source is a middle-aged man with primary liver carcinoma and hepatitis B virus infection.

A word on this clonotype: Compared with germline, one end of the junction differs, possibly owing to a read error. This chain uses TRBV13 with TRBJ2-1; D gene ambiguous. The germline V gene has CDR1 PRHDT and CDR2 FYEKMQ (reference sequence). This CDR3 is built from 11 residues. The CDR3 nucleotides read TGTGCCAACAGCTTAAATTATGAGCAGTTCTTC. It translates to CANSLNYEQFF.

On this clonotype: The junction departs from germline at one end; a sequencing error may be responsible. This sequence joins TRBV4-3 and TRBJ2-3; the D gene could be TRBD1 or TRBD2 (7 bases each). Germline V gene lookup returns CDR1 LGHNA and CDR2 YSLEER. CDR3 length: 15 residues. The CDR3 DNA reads TGCACCAGCAGCCGTCGACAGGGAGGGACAGATACGCAGTATTTT. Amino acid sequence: CTSSRRQGGTDTQYF.

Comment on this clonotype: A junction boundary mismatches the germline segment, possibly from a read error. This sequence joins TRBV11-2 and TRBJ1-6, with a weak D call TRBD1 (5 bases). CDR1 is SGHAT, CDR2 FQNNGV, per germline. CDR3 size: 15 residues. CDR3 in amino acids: CASSQGHVVNSPLHF. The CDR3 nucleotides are TGTGCCAGCAGCCAAGGACACGTAGTGAATTCACCCCTTCACTTT.

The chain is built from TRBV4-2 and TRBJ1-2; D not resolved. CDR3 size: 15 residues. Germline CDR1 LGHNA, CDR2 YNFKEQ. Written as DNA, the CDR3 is TGTGTCAGGAGCCAAGGCGCCAGGAGTCCCTATGGCTACACCTTC. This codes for CVRSQGARSPYGYTF.

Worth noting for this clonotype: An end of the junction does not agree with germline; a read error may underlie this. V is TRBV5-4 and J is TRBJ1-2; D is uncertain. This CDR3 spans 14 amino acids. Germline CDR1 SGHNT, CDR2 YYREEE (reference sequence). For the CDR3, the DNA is TGTGCCAGTAGCTCGGGCATTTCCTCTAGTGGCTACACCTTC. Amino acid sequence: CASSSGISSSGYTF.

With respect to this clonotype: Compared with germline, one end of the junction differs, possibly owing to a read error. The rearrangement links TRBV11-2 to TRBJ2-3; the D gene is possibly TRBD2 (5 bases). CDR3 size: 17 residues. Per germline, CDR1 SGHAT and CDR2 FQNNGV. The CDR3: CASTIRRLKESTDAQYF. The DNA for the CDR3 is TGTGCCAGCACCATCCGGAGGCTAAAGGAGAGCACAGATGCGCAGTACTTT.

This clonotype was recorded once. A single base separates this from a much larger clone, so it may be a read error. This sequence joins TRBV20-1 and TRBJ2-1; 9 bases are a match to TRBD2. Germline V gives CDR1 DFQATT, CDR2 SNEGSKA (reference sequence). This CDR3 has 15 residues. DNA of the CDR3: TGCAATGCTGCTCCCCTACCTAGCGGGAACAATGAGCAGTTCTTC. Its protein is CNAAPLPSGNNEQFF.

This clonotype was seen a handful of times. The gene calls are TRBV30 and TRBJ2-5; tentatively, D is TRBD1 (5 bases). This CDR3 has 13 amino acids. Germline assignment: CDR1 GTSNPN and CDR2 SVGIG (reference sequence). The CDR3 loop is CALSKRSGETQYF. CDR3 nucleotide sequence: TGTGCATTGAGTAAGAGATCAGGGGAGACCCAGTACTTC.

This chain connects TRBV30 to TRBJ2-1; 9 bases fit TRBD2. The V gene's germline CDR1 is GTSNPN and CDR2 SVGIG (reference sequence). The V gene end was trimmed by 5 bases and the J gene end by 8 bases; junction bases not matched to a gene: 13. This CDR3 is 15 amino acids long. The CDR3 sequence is CAWCWLAGLGDEQFF. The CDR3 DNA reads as TGTGCCTGGTGTTGGCTAGCGGGATTGGGGGATGAGCAGTTCTTC.

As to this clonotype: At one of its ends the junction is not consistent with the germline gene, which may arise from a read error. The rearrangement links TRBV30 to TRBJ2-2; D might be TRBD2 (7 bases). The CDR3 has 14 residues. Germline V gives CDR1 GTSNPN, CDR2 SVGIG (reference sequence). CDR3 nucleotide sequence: TGTGCATGGAGGGGGGGAGTGGAAACCGGGGAGGTGTTTTTT. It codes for CAWRGGVETGEVFF.

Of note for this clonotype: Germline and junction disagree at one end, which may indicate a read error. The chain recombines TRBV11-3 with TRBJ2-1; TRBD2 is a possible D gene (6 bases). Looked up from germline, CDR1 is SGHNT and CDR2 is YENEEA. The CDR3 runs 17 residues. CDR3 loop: CVSNLGVPGLPHNEQFF. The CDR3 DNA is TGTGTCAGCAACTTAGGCGTACCGGGACTCCCTCACAATGAGCAGTTCTTC.

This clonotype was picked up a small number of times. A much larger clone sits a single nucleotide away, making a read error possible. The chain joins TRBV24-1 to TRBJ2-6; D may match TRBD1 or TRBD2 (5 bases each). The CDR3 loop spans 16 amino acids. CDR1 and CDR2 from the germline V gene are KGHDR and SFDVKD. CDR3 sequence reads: CVTGKPGGSGANVLTF. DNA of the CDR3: TGTGTCACCGGAAAACCTGGGGGCTCTGGGGCCAACGTCCTGACTTTC.

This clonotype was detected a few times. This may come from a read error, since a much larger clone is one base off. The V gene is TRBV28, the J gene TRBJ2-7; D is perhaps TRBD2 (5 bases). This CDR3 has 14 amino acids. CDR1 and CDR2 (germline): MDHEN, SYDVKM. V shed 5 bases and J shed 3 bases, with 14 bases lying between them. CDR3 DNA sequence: TGTGCCAGCAGTGAGGGCCTTGTCTACTACGAGCAGTACTTC. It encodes CASSEGLVYYEQYF.

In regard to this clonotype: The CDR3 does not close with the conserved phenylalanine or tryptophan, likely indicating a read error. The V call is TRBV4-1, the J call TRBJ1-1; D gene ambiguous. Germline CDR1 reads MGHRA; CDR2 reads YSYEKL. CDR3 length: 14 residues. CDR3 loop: CASSHISEYTEAFI. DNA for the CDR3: TGCGCCAGCAGCCACATATCTGAATACACCGAAGCTTTCATT.

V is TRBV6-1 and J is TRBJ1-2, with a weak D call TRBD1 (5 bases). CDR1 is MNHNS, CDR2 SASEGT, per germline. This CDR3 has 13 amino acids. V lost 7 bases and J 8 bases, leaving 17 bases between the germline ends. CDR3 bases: TGTGCCAGCATCTTCGCGCAGGGAAAGGGCTACACCTTC. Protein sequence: CASIFAQGKGYTF.

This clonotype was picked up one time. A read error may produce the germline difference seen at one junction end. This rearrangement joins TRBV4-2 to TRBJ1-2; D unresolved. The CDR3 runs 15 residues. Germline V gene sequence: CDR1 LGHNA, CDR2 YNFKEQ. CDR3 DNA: TGTGCCGGCAGCCAAGGCGCCGGGAGTCCCTATGGCTACACCTTC. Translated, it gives CAGSQGAGSPYGYTF.

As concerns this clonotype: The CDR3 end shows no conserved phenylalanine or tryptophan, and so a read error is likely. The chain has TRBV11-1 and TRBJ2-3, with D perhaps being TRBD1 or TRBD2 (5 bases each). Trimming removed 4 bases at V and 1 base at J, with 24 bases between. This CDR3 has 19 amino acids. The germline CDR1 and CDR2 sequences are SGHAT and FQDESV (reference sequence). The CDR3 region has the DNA TGTGCCAGCAGCTCTGGGGGAAGATCTGTTGGAACCCGCACAGATACGCAGTATTAT. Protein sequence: CASSSGGRSVGTRTDTQYY.

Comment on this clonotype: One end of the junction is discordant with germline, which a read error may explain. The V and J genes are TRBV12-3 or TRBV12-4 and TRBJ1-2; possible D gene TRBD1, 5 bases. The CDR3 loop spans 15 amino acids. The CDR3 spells CASRSGQGIGYSYTF. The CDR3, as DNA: TGTGCCAGCAGATCCGGACAAGGGATTGGCTATAGCTACACCTTT.

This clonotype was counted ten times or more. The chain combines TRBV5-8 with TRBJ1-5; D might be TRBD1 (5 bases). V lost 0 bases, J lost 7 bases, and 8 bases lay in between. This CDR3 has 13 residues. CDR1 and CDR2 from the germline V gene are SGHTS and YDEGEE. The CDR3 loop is CASSLAGHQPQHF. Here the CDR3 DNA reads TGTGCCAGCAGCTTGGCAGGGCACCAGCCCCAGCATTTT. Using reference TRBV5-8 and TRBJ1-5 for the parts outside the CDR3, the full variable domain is EAGVTQSPTHLIKTRGQQATLRCSPISGHTSVYWYQQALGLGLQFLLWYDEGEERNRGNFPPRFSGRQFPNYSSELNVNALELEDSALYLCASSLAGHQPQHFGDGTRLSIL.

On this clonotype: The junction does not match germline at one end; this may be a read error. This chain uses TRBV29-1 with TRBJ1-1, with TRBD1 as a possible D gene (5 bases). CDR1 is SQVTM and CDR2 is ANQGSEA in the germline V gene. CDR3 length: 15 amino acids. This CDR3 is CSVAPGWGMNTGAFF. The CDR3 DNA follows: TGCAGCGTTGCCCCGGGATGGGGAATGAACACAGGAGCTTTCTTC.

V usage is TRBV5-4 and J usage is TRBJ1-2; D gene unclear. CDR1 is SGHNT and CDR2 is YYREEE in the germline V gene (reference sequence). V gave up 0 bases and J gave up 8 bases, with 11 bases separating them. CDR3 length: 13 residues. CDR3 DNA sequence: TGTGCCAGCAGCTTGGTTGCCGGCCCGGGCTACACCTTC. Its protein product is CASSLVAGPGYTF.

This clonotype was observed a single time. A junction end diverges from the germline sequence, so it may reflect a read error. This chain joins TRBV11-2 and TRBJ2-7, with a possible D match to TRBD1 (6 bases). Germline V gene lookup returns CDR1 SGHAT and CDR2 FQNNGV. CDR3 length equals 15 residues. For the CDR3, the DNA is TGCGCCAGCAGCTTACGATGGTCAGGGGAAATCGAGCAGTACTTC. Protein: CASSLRWSGEIEQYF. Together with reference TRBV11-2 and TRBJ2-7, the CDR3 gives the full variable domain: EAGVAQSPRYKIIEKRQSVAFWCNPISGHATLYWYQQILGQGPKLLIQFQNNGVVDDSQLPKDRFSAERLKGVDSTLKIQPAKLEDSAVYLCASSLRWSGEIEQYFGPGTRLTVT.

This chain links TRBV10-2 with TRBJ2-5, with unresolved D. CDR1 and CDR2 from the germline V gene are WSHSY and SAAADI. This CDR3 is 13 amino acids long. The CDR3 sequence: CDSGSSRQETQYF. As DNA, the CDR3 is TGCGACAGTGGTAGTTCCAGACAAGAGACCCAGTACTTC.

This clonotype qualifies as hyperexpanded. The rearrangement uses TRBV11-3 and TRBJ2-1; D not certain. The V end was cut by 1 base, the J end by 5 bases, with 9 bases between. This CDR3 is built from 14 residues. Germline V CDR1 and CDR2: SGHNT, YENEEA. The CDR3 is CASSLGVSNNEQFF. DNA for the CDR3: TGTGCCAGCAGCTTAGGCGTCTCGAACAATGAGCAGTTCTTC.

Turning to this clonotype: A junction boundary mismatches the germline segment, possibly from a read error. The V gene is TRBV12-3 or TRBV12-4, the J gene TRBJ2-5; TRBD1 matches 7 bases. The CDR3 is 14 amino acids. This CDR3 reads CASTQGQSQETQHF. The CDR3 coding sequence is TGTGCCAGCACTCAGGGACAGTCCCAAGAGACCCAGCACTTT.

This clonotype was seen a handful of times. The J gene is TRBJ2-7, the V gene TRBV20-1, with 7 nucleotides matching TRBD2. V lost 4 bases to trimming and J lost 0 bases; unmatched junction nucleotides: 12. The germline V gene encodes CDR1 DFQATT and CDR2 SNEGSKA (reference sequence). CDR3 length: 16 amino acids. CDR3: CSAKSAGVGSSYEQYF. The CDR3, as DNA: TGCAGTGCTAAAAGCGCGGGAGTCGGAAGCTCCTACGAGCAGTACTTC.

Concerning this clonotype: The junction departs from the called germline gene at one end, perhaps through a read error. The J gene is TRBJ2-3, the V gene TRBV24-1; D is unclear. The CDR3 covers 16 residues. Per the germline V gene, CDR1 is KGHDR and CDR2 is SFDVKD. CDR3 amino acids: CVTSDWSGVSTDTQYF. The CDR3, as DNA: TGTGTCACCAGTGATTGGTCAGGAGTTAGCACAGATACGCAGTATTTT.